This T cell receptor beta chain was sequenced during a study of blood T cell repertoires in COVID-19. About the study: The United States, Italy and Spain provided the acute and convalescent COVID-19 samples. Sample material is recorded as cDNA or gDNA derived from T cells, B-cell-depleted T cells, or PBMCs.

The CDR3 sequence is 15 residues long. CDR1 SGDLS and CDR2 YYNGEE come from the germline V gene. V lost 0 bases, J lost 5 bases, and 14 bases lay in between. Original processing methods: Reference gene primers were amplified, and this amplification served to estimate nucleated cell counts. Profiled with immunoSEQ multiplex PCR; TCRdb holds only in-frame clones, not every one. That table is the source of V, J and clone size, and D and trimming were worked out from the DNA. This table holds under 45,000 clones, around nine tenths found once. The sequenced sample consisted of peripheral blood. This chain joins TRBV9 and TRBJ1-1; a weak D match, TRBD1 (5 bases). The source of this sequence is a woman in her thirties or forties with acute or convalescent COVID-19. The CDR3 is CASSVVPGGGTEAFF. DNA of the CDR3: TGTGCCAGCAGCGTAGTCCCGGGGGGTGGGACTGAAGCTTTCTTT.